Below are 25 T cell receptor beta chains sequenced from a single sample in a study of blood T cells in healthy people across ages. A second PCR, run for 7 to 11 cycles, used a sample-barcoded 5' primer plus a J-beta primer mix. Each CDR3 protein gets one entry after TCRdb re-called the 5' RACE reads with MiXCR. The sample includes some 850,000 distinct CDR3 sequences, about 26% seen only once; the top ten take around 3%. These data are also associated with another study on T cells of mothers and their children.

Specimen: blood. These receptors were collected from a boy aged 5-17 years in good health.

The CDR3 sequence: CASTRGGYHLETQYF. The CDR3 DNA sequence: TGTGCCAGCACCAGGGGGGGTTATCATTTGGAGACCCAGTACTTC. The rearrangement uses TRBV6-5 and TRBJ2-1; D is tentatively TRBD1 or TRBD2 (7 bases each). The DNA end lines up better with TRBJ2-5; the J call may be wrong. Germline V gives CDR1 MNHEY, CDR2 SVGAGI. The CDR3 covers 15 residues.

The gene calls are TRBV29-1 and TRBJ1-2; D is unclear. CDR1 and CDR2 (germline): SQVTM, ANQGSEA. This CDR3 has 11 residues. V lost 0 bases to trimming and J lost 14 bases, with 13 bases between them. The CDR3 DNA sequence: TGCAGCGTTGAAGATCTTCCGGGTCGAACCTTC. Its translation: CSVEDLPGRTF.

This clonotype was observed a single time. The rearrangement joins TRBV4-3 to TRBJ2-5, with 9 bases lining up with TRBD2. J gave up 3 bases and V 1 base, and 3 bases lay outside the gene matches. This CDR3 is 15 amino acids long. Germline V CDR1 and CDR2: LGHNA, YSLEER. The CDR3 DNA is TGCGCCAGCAGCCAAGCACGACTAGCGGAAGAGACCCAGTACTTC. It is translated as CASSQARLAEETQYF.

V is TRBV19 and J is TRBJ2-1; D might be TRBD1 or TRBD2, each matching 6 bases. Germline-derived CDR1 and CDR2 are LNHDA and SQIVND (reference sequence). V dropped 7 bases and J dropped 8 bases, with 18 bases sitting between them. The CDR3 runs to 14 residues. The CDR3 is CASTLGGGGHEQFF. In DNA, the CDR3 is TGTGCCAGTACACTGGGAGGAGGGGGTCATGAGCAGTTCTTC.

The sample holds a few counts of this clonotype. The chain uses TRBV4-1 and TRBJ2-7, with a possible D match to TRBD2 (6 bases). Germline CDR1 reads MGHRA; CDR2 reads YSYEKL. This CDR3 region has 17 residues. The V end was cut by 1 base, the J end by 3 bases, with 19 bases between. The CDR3 is CASSQGRRAKADYEQYF. CDR3 nucleotides: TGCGCCAGCAGCCAAGGCAGGAGGGCTAAGGCGGACTACGAGCAGTACTTC.

The chain recombines TRBV11-1 with TRBJ1-1; 7 bases are a match to TRBD1. The V and J ends lost 5 bases and 4 bases, in that order; junction bases with no gene match: 4. Germline CDR1 reads SGHAT; CDR2 reads FQDESV (reference sequence). The CDR3 sequence is 13 residues long. The CDR3 DNA reads TGTGCCAGCAGCCACGACAGGGCCACTGAAGCTTTCTTT. It encodes CASSHDRATEAFF.

The DNA for the CDR3 is TGCAGTGCTAGTCCATCGACTAGCGGGACCTCGGGGCAAGAGACCCAGTACTTC. Residues: CSASPSTSGTSGQETQYF. V gene TRBV20-1 combines with J gene TRBJ2-5; 11 positions agree with TRBD2. The CDR3 spans 18 residues. Per germline, CDR1 DFQATT and CDR2 SNEGSKA (reference sequence). Germline trimming cut 3 bases from V and 2 bases from J; bases unmatched to any gene: 14.

V is TRBV6-5 and J is TRBJ2-5; 11 positions agree with TRBD2. The assigned J gene may be wrong: the sequence end matches TRBJ2-1 better. Germline V gives CDR1 MNHEY, CDR2 SVGAGI. This CDR3 has 13 residues. In DNA, the CDR3 is TGTGCCAGCAGTAATAGCGGGAGGGGTGAGCAGTTCTTC. Encoded protein: CASSNSGRGEQFF.

This clonotype was detected many times. The chain has TRBV7-9 and TRBJ2-6, with TRBD1 identical over 10 bases. The germline CDR1 and CDR2 sequences are SEHNR and FQNEAQ (reference sequence). This CDR3 spans 18 amino acids. V gave up 5 bases and J gave up 0 bases; unmatched junction bases: 7. CDR3 sequence: CASSLGGQGHSGANVLTF. For the CDR3, the DNA is TGTGCCAGCAGCCTGGGGGGACAGGGGCACTCTGGGGCCAACGTCCTGACTTTC.

This clonotype occurred a few times. J is TRBJ2-5 and V is TRBV7-9; no clear D. Deletions cut 5 bases from V and 5 bases from J, with 15 bases between. Germline CDR1 reads SEHNR; CDR2 reads FQNEAQ (reference sequence). There are 14 residues in the CDR3. This CDR3 is CASSLRSLGETQYF. The CDR3 nucleotides read TGTGCCAGCAGCCTTCGGTCCCTAGGGGAGACCCAGTACTTC.

This chain uses TRBV24-1 with TRBJ1-2; no firm D call. The germline V gene has CDR1 KGHDR and CDR2 SFDVKD. V dropped 7 bases and J dropped 7 bases, with 27 bases sitting between them. There are 17 residues in the CDR3. In nucleotides, the CDR3 is TGTGCCACCAGCTCCGGGCCCCACGACCCGGTTTTTCGTGGCTACACCTTC. Translated: CATSSGPHDPVFRGYTF.

V and J are TRBV6-1 and TRBJ2-7; D call uncertain. CDR1 and CDR2 from the germline V gene are MNHNS and SASEGT. V shed 1 base and J shed 0 bases, with 10 bases lying between them. The CDR3 is made up of 15 amino acids. This CDR3 reads CASSEVPASSYEQYF. CDR3 DNA: TGTGCCAGCAGTGAAGTACCAGCCAGCTCCTACGAGCAGTACTTC.

This clonotype has a handful of counts. The chain is built from TRBV11-2 and TRBJ2-5, with 14 bases that match TRBD2. TRBJ2-1 explains the end of the DNA better; the J call may be wrong. The CDR3 runs 18 residues. Germline values: CDR1 SGHAT, CDR2 FQNNGV. The CDR3 nucleotides read TGTGCCAGCAGCTTAGATCTAGGACTAGCGGGGGGCGGGGATGAGCAGTTCTTC. As protein: CASSLDLGLAGGGDEQFF.

A word on this clonotype: A read error is likely, as this CDR3 ends without the conserved phenylalanine or tryptophan. The chain is built from TRBV6-2 or TRBV6-3 and TRBJ2-3; 7 bases are a match to TRBD2. Losses at the gene ends were 5 bases for V and 4 bases for J; bases not matched to a gene: 6. Germline CDR1 and CDR2: MNHEY and SVGEGT. The length of the CDR3 is 14 residues. This CDR3 is CASSISGQADTQYL. The CDR3 DNA sequence: TGTGCCAGCAGTATTAGCGGGCAAGCAGATACGCAGTATCTT.

This clonotype was found a few times. The chain links TRBV15 to TRBJ2-1; D may correspond to TRBD1 or TRBD2 (5 bases each). Trimming cost V 1 base and J 4 bases, with 11 bases left between them. Looked up from germline, CDR1 is LNHNV and CDR2 is YYDKDF (reference sequence). The CDR3 runs to 15 residues. The CDR3: CATSRGDGKYNEQFF. The CDR3 nucleotides are TGTGCCACCAGCAGAGGGGACGGAAAGTACAATGAGCAGTTCTTC. Drawing the rest from reference TRBV15 and TRBJ2-1, the complete variable domain is DAMVIQNPRYQVTQFGKPVTLSCSQTLNHNVMYWYQQKSSQAPKLLFHYYDKDFNNEADTPDNFQSRRPNTSFCFLDIRSPGLGDTAMYLCATSRGDGKYNEQFFGPGTRLTVL.

The chain has TRBV20-1 and TRBJ1-4; TRBD1 matches at 7 bases. The CDR3 contains 13 residues. J gave up 5 bases and V 6 bases, and 6 bases lay outside the gene matches. CDR1 DFQATT and CDR2 SNEGSKA come from the germline V gene (reference sequence). In nucleotides, the CDR3 is TGCAGTGCGAAGGGACAGAGGAATGAAAAACTGTTTTTT. This sequence encodes CSAKGQRNEKLFF.

This clonotype was picked up a small number of times. The chain joins TRBV4-1 to TRBJ2-6; no clear D. The germline V gene encodes CDR1 MGHRA and CDR2 YSYEKL. Trimming stripped 2 bases from V and 0 bases from J, with 5 bases between. This CDR3 region has 15 residues. CDR3 sequence reads: CASSQPNSGANVLTF. The CDR3 DNA follows: TGCGCCAGCAGCCAACCGAACTCTGGGGCCAACGTCCTGACTTTC.

The V gene is TRBV28, the J gene TRBJ1-1; TRBD1 matches 7 bases. This CDR3 is built from 12 residues. The J segment lost 3 bases and the V segment lost 7 bases, leaving 2 bases of the junction unmatched. The germline gives CDR1 MDHEN, CDR2 SYDVKM. Here the CDR3 DNA reads TGTGCCAGCAATACAGGGGACACTGAAGCTTTCTTT. Translation: CASNTGDTEAFF.

This clonotype was detected only a few times. The V call is TRBV2, the J call TRBJ2-5; no clear D gene. This CDR3 is built from 13 residues. Per the germline V gene, CDR1 is SNHLY and CDR2 is FYNNEI. V gave up 2 bases and J gave up 11 bases, with 15 bases separating them. CDR3 nucleotides: TGTGCCAGCAGTGAAAAGCTTAGAAATGAGCAGTACTTC. It specifies CASSEKLRNEQYF. The full variable domain, with the rest looked up from reference TRBV2 and TRBJ2-5, is EPEVTQTPSHQVTQMGQEVILRCVPISNHLYFYWYRQILGQKVEFLVSFYNNEISEKSEIFDDQFSVERPDGSNFTLKIRSTKLEDSAMYFCASSEKLRNEQYFGPGTRLLVL.

V gene TRBV20-1 combines with J gene TRBJ2-2; TRBD2 matches at 8 bases. The CDR3 sequence is 17 residues long. In germline, CDR1 is DFQATT, CDR2 SNEGSKA (reference sequence). With 6 bases clipped from V and 0 bases from J, the junction kept 12 bases outside the gene matches. The CDR3 loop reads CSATGGGRVPNTGELFF. The CDR3, as DNA: TGCAGTGCCACCGGGGGGGGGAGGGTCCCGAACACCGGGGAGCTGTTTTTT.

Only a few counts were recorded for this clonotype. V is TRBV2 and J is TRBJ1-3; D is perhaps TRBD1 (6 bases). This CDR3 spans 15 amino acids. V was shortened by 10 bases and J by 2 bases, with 18 bases between the two germline ends. The germline V gene encodes CDR1 SNHLY and CDR2 FYNNEI. CDR3 DNA: TGTGCCACGATCCCTTGGGGGGCAGCTGGAAACACCATATATTTT. It codes for CATIPWGAAGNTIYF.

This clonotype has only a few counts. The genes are TRBV6-2 or TRBV6-3 and TRBJ1-6; D is unclear. There are 14 residues in the CDR3. Germline-derived CDR1 and CDR2 are MNHEY and SVGEGT. Between the trimmed V and J ends, which lost 6 bases and 7 bases, there was a span of 13 bases. This CDR3 is CASSEGRANSPLHF. The CDR3 nucleotides are TGTGCCAGCAGCGAAGGACGGGCGAATTCACCCCTCCACTTT.

In its sample, this clonotype was seen many times. The J gene is TRBJ2-5, the V gene TRBV4-2; no clear D gene. The CDR3 is 18 amino acids. CDR1 is LGHNA, CDR2 YNFKEQ, per germline. Trimming took off 0 bases at V and 7 bases at J, with 24 bases between the two ends. As DNA, the CDR3 is TGTGCCAGCAGCCAAGAGGTGACCGCAGGCCGTTGGCCTGGGACCCAGTACTTC. Protein sequence: CASSQEVTAGRWPGTQYF.

This clonotype has a handful of counts. The chain couples TRBV13 to TRBJ2-4; D remains ambiguous. The V and J ends lost 1 base and 3 bases respectively, with 7 bases between them. The CDR3 has 14 residues. Germline V gene data show CDR1 as PRHDT and CDR2 as FYEKMQ (reference sequence). CDR3 sequence reads: CASSLARDKNIQYF. In nucleotides, the CDR3 is TGTGCCAGCAGCTTAGCCAGAGACAAAAACATTCAGTACTTC.

This clonotype was picked up a small number of times. The chain couples TRBV11-2 to TRBJ2-5; no reliable D call. CDR1 and CDR2 (germline): SGHAT, FQNNGV. The CDR3 is made up of 14 amino acids. V lost 5 bases and J 7 bases, leaving 17 bases between the germline ends. CDR3 nucleotides: TGTGCCAGCAGCAGCCCTAATCGCCCGGGGACCCAGTACTTC. Amino acid sequence: CASSSPNRPGTQYF.